This passage covers 14 T cell receptor beta chains from one sample sequenced in a study of cytomegalovirus exposure and HLA in healthy donors. The primer mix had 60 Vbeta and 13 Jbeta primers. Profiling relied on immunoSEQ multiplex PCR, and the TCRdb table lists in-frame clones only, not all of them. The data hold around 120,000 clones, with over 65% observed a single time. The material sequenced was PBMCs. The receptor set was obtained from a woman in her thirties or forties in good health and CMV-seropositive.

In this sample, this clone turned up a few times. This rearrangement joins TRBV10-3 to TRBJ2-3, with 7 bases lining up with TRBD2. The CDR3 totals 14 residues. Germline V gives CDR1 ENHRY, CDR2 SYGVKD. With 8 bases clipped from V and 3 bases from J, the junction kept 8 bases outside the gene matches. The CDR3 spells CAIAVGGSTDTQYF. The DNA for the CDR3 is TGTGCCATCGCCGTCGGGGGGAGTACAGATACGCAGTATTTT.

This chain links TRBV30 with TRBJ2-4; D unclear. Trimming pared 7 bases from V and 3 bases from J, leaving 7 bases between. There are 11 residues in the CDR3. CDR1 GTSNPN and CDR2 SVGIG come from the germline V gene (reference sequence). The CDR3 region has the DNA TGTGCCTTCCTATACAAAAACATTCAGTACTTC. Translated: CAFLYKNIQYF.

V usage is TRBV6-1 and J usage is TRBJ2-5; D call uncertain. The germline V and J ends were trimmed by 2 bases and 4 bases, with 5 bases remaining between them. This CDR3 spans 12 amino acids. CDR1 and CDR2 (germline): MNHNS, SASEGT. The CDR3 nucleotides read TGTGCCAGCAGTGAATCTTCAGAGACCCAGTACTTC. As protein: CASSESSETQYF.

V usage is TRBV7-9 and J usage is TRBJ2-2; 8 positions match TRBD2. Looked up from germline, CDR1 is SEHNR and CDR2 is FQNEAQ (reference sequence). The CDR3 contains 15 residues. V was clipped by 2 bases and J by 3 bases; unmatched bases: 2. The CDR3 loop reads CASSLWREDTGELFF. In DNA, the CDR3 is TGTGCCAGCAGCTTATGGCGGGAGGACACCGGGGAGCTGTTTTTT.

The gene calls are TRBV6-5 and TRBJ1-2, with 7 bases matching TRBD1. The germline V gene has CDR1 MNHEY and CDR2 SVGAGI. With V trimmed by 1 base and J by 5 bases, 7 bases remained unmatched. This CDR3 has 15 residues. The DNA for the CDR3 is TGTGCCAGCAGTTACTACGTCGGGGACAGTTATGGCTACACCTTC. Translated: CASSYYVGDSYGYTF.

This rearrangement joins TRBV5-1 to TRBJ2-1, with TRBD2 matching 7 bases. The trim removed 6 bases at V and 6 bases at J, leaving 3 bases unmatched. Germline CDR1 and CDR2: SGHRS and YFSETQ. The CDR3 is made up of 12 amino acids. The CDR3 region is CASTSGGNEQFF. For the CDR3, the DNA is TGCGCCAGCACTTCGGGGGGCAATGAGCAGTTCTTC.

The chain carries TRBV7-8 and TRBJ2-3, with a possible D match to TRBD2 (6 bases). CDR1 and CDR2 (germline): SGHVS, FQNEAQ. The CDR3 totals 16 residues. V was cut by 5 bases and J by 4 bases, with 19 bases left in between. The chain's CDR3 is CASSPSSVPLPDTQYF. The CDR3 region has the DNA TGTGCCAGCAGCCCCTCTAGCGTCCCCCTCCCAGATACGCAGTATTTT.

V usage is TRBV30 and J usage is TRBJ2-1, with a tentative D call TRBD2 (6 bases). Trimming took 1 base from V and 10 from J, leaving 11 bases between them. Germline V gives CDR1 GTSNPN, CDR2 SVGIG (reference sequence). The CDR3 loop spans 12 amino acids. CDR3: CAWSARLDEQFF. CDR3 in DNA: TGTGCCTGGAGTGCCCGACTAGACGAGCAGTTCTTC.

This chain links TRBV7-2 with TRBJ1-5, with TRBD1 matching 7 bases. J lost 3 bases, V lost 4 bases, and 9 bases had no gene match. The CDR3 covers 16 residues. CDR1 SGHTA and CDR2 FQGNSA come from the germline V gene. The DNA of the CDR3 is TGTGCCAGCAGCTCTTTCAAGACAGGGATCAATCAGCCCCAGCATTTT. Its protein product is CASSSFKTGINQPQHF. The whole variable domain, filled in from reference TRBV7-2 and TRBJ1-5, reads GAGVSQSPSNKVTEKGKDVELRCDPISGHTALYWYRQSLGQGLEFLIYFQGNSAPDKSGLPSDRFSAERTGGSVSTLTIQRTQQEDSAVYLCASSSFKTGINQPQHFGDGTRLSIL.

V is TRBV12-5 and J is TRBJ2-2; 7 nucleotides line up with TRBD1. Trimming took 5 bases from V and 1 from J; bases not matched to a gene: 4. The germline V gene has CDR1 LGHNT and CDR2 FRNRAP. This CDR3 has 15 amino acids. The CDR3 nucleotides are TGTGCTAGTGGTAACCGGACAGGGAACACCGGGGAGCTGTTTTTT. Its translation is CASGNRTGNTGELFF.

The CDR3 DNA is TGTGCCAGTAGTCCCTCCGGGACAGGGGGCCCTGGGGCCAACGTCCTGACTTTC. It yields the protein CASSPSGTGGPGANVLTF. The rearrangement joins TRBV19 to TRBJ2-6; 12 bases are a match to TRBD1. The CDR3 covers 18 residues. Per the germline V gene, CDR1 is LNHDA and CDR2 is SQIVND (reference sequence). The trim removed 5 bases at V and 2 bases at J, leaving 7 bases unmatched.

The V call is TRBV2, the J call TRBJ1-1, with D maybe TRBD1 (6 bases). This CDR3 comprises 14 residues. The germline CDR1 and CDR2 sequences are SNHLY and FYNNEI. The V and J ends lost 5 bases and 0 bases respectively, with 10 bases between them. The CDR3 DNA is TGTGCCAGCAGTAGACAGGACTTGAACACTGAAGCTTTCTTT. Encoded protein: CASSRQDLNTEAFF.

Only one count was recorded for this clone. The J gene is TRBJ2-7, the V gene TRBV4-2, with 10 bases aligning to TRBD1. This CDR3 is 15 amino acids long. From germline, CDR1 is LGHNA and CDR2 YNFKEQ. With 4 bases clipped from V and 5 bases from J, the junction kept 8 bases outside the gene matches. The CDR3 sequence is CASSPRTGGSHEQYF. The CDR3 DNA reads TGTGCCAGCAGCCCAAGGACAGGGGGTAGCCACGAGCAGTACTTC.

CDR3 sequence: CSVITGGNQPQHF. The CDR3 bases are TGCAGCGTTATAACAGGGGGCAATCAGCCCCAGCATTTT. The V gene is TRBV29-1, the J gene TRBJ1-5; 7 bases match TRBD1. CDR1 is SQVTM, CDR2 ANQGSEA, per germline. V shed 5 bases, J shed 2 bases, and the junction held 3 bases outside the gene matches. The length of the CDR3 is 13 residues.